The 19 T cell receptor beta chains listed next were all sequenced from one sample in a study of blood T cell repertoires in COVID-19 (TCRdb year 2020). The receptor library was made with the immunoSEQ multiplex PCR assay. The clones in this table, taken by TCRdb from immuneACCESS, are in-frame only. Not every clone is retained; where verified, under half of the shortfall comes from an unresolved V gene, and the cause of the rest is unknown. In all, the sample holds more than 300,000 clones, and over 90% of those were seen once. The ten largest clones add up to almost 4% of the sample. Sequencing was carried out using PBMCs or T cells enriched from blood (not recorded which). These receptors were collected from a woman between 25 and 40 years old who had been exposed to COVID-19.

CDR3 bases: TGTGCCAGCAGCCAGACAGGGATGAACACTGAAGCTTTCTTT. Protein sequence: CASSQTGMNTEAFF. J is TRBJ1-1 and V is TRBV7-2; 7 positions agree with TRBD1. Trimming cost V 5 bases and J 0 bases; bases outside gene matches: 3. This CDR3 is 14 amino acids long. CDR1 and CDR2 from the germline V gene are SGHTA and FQGNSA. The variable domain in full, with the rest retrieved from reference TRBV7-2 and TRBJ1-1, is GAGVSQSPSNKVTEKGKDVELRCDPISGHTALYWYRQSLGQGLEFLIYFQGNSAPDKSGLPSDRFSAERTGGSVSTLTIQRTQQEDSAVYLCASSQTGMNTEAFFGQGTRLTVV.

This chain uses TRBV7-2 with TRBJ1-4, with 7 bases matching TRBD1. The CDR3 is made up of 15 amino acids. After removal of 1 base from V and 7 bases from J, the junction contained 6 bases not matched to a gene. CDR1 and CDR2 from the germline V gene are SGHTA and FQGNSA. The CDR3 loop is CASSLDWTGAEKLFF. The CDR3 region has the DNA TGTGCCAGCAGCTTAGATTGGACAGGAGCTGAAAAACTGTTTTTT.

The CDR3 nucleotides read TGTGCCATCAGTGGAACAGAGACAGGGGGGGGATTAAATCAGCCCCAGCATTTT. Translation gives CAISGTETGGGLNQPQHF. The chain joins TRBV10-3 to TRBJ1-5, with TRBD1 matching 9 bases. The CDR3 extends over 18 amino acids. After removal of 4 bases from V and 4 bases from J, the junction contained 14 bases not matched to a gene. The germline V gene has CDR1 ENHRY and CDR2 SYGVKD.

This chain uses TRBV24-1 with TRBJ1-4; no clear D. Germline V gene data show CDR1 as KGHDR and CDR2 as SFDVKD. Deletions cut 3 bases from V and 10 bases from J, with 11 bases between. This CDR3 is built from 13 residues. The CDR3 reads CATSDGHTRKLFF. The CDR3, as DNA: TGTGCCACCAGTGATGGGCATACGCGAAAACTGTTTTTT.

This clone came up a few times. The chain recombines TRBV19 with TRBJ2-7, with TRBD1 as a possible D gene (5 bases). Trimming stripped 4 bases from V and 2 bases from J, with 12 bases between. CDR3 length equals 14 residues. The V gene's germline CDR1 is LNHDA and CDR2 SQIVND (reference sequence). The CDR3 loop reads CASSRLDTTYEQYF. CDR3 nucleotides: TGTGCCAGTAGTAGGCTGGACACGACCTACGAGCAGTACTTC.

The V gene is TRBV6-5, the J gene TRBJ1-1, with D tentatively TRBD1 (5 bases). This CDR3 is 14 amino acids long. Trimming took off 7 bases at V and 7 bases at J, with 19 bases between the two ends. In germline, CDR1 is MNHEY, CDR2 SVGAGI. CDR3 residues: CASTSSDGAIEAFF. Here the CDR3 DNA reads TGTGCCAGCACCTCATCGGATGGGGCTATTGAAGCTTTCTTT.

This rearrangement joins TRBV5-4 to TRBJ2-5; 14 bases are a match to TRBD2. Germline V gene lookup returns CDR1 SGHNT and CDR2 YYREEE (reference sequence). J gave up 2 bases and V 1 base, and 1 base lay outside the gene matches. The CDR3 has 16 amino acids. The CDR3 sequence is CASSLRTSGGQETQYF. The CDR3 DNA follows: TGTGCCAGCAGCTTGAGGACTAGCGGGGGGCAAGAGACCCAGTACTTC.

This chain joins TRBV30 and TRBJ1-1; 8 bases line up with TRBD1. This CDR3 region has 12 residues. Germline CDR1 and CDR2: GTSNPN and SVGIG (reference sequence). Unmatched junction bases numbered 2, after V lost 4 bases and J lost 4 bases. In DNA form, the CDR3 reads TGTGCCTGGACAGGGGGCATCACTGAAGCTTTCTTT. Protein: CAWTGGITEAFF.

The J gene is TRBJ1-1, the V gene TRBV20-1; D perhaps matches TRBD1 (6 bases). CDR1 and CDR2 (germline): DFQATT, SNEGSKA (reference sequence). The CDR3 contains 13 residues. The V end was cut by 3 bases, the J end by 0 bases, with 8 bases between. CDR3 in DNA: TGCAGTGCTAGTGGGGACATGAACACTGAAGCTTTCTTT. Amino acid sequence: CSASGDMNTEAFF.

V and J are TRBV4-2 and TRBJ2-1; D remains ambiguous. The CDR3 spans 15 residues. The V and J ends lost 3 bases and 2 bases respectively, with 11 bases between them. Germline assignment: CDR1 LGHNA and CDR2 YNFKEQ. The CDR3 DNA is TGTGCCAGCAGCCAGATGTGGGCAGCCTACAATGAGCAGTTCTTC. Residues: CASSQMWAAYNEQFF.

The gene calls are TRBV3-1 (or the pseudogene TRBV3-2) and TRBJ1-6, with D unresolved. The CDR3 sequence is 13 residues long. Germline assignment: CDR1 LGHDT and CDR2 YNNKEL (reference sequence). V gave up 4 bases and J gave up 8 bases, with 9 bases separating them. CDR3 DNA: TGTGCCAGCAGCCCTCGAGTGGATTCACCCCTCCACTTT. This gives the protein CASSPRVDSPLHF.

CDR3 residues: CASSFGPGTANEKLFF. In nucleotides, the CDR3 is TGTGCCAGCAGTTTCGGACCCGGGACAGCTAATGAAAAACTGTTTTTT. J is TRBJ1-4 and V is TRBV27; 7 bases are a match to TRBD1. Germline values: CDR1 MNHEY, CDR2 SMNVEV (reference sequence). CDR3 length: 16 amino acids. The ends lost 3 bases at V and 3 bases at J; junction bases unmatched: 7.

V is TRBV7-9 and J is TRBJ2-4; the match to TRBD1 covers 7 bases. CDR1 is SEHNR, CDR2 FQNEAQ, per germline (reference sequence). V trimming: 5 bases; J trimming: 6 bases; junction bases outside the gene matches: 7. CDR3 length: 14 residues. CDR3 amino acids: CASSRDGQANIQYF. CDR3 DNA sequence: TGTGCCAGCAGCCGCGATGGACAGGCAAACATTCAGTACTTC.

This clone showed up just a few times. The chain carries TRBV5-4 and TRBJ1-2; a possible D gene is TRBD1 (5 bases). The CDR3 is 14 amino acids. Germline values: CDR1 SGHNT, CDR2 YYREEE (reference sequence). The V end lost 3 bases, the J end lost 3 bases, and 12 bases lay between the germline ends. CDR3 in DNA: TGTGCCAGCAGCTCGGACGGGGGTTACTATGGCTACACCTTC. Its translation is CASSSDGGYYGYTF.

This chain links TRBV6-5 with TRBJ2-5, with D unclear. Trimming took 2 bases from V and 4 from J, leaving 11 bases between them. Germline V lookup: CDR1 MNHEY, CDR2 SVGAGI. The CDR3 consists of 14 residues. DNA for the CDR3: TGTGCCAGCAGTTACCTCGACACCGCAGAGACCCAGTACTTC. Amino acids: CASSYLDTAETQYF.

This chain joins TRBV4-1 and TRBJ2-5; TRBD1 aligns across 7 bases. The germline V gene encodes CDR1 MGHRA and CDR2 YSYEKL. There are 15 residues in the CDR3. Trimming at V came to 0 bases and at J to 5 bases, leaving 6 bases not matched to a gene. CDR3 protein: CASSQDRGGLETQYF. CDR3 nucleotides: TGCGCCAGCAGCCAAGATCGAGGGGGCCTGGAGACCCAGTACTTC.

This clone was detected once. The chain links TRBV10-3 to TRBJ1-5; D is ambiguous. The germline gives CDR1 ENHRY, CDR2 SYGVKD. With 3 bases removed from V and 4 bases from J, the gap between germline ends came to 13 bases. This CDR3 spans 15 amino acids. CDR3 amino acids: CAISDRPRENQPQHF. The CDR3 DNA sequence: TGTGCCATCAGTGATCGCCCACGGGAGAATCAGCCCCAGCATTTT.

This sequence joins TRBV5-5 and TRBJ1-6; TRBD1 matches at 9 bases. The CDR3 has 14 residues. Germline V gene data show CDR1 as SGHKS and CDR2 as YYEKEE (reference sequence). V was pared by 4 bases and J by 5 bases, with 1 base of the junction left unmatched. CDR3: CASSRQGDNSPLHF. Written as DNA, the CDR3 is TGTGCCAGCAGCCGACAGGGGGATAATTCACCCCTCCACTTT.

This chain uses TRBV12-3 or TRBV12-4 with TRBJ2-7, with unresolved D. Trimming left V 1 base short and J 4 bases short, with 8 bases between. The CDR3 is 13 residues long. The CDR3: CASSLDSKYEQYF. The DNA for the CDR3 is TGTGCCAGCAGTTTAGACAGCAAATACGAGCAGTACTTC.